The sequence of this T cell receptor (beta chain) was determined in a study of blood T cell repertoires in COVID-19 (dated by TCRdb to 2020 to 2021). In terms of the full investigation: Samples from collaborators originated in the United States, Italy and Spain and spanned both the acute and convalescent phases of COVID-19. The material from the prospective study consisted of cDNA or gDNA derived from T cells, B-cell-depleted T cells, or PBMCs. Deeply sampled blood TCRbeta repertoires from subjects exposed to, actively infected with, or recovered from COVID-19 were included in the dataset. The repertoires were released in a freely available public database intended as a resource for research on the immune response to SARS-CoV-2. Samples came from the ongoing ImmuneRACE study (first 160 participants) plus 1,254 subjects from 6 global collaborators. The sample metadata nearly always contained a de-identified subject ID, COVID-19 status, age in years and sex. Where available, HLA class I and class II types were taken from metadata supplied by the sample provider and were not determined by assay-based typing. Here is what the overall study found, with its caveats: Clinical and demographic metadata were provided uncurated, with the amount varying by source and participant.

Between the V and J ends, shortened by 0 bases and 4 bases respectively, the junction contains 9 bases. As encoded in the germline V gene (reference sequence), CDR1 is LNHNV while CDR2 is YYDKDF. The CDR3 measures 14 amino acids from cysteine to phenylalanine. CDR3 DNA is the only sequence kept; it has 42 bases, read in frame from the first base. Each collaborating institution followed its own protocols to collect whole blood in K2EDTA tubes. For TCRbeta analysis, collaborator samples were shipped as frozen whole blood, as isolated PBMCs, or as DNA extracted from either sample type. This clone showed up just once. Its recognized antigen is unknown. The record has no base qualities; no much larger clone is one base away. Distinct nucleotide sequences in the sample also encode this CDR3. TCRbeta CDR3 regions were amplified from genomic DNA using the immunoSEQ Assay, a bias-controlled multiplex PCR. The original methods were these. Nucleated cell counts per sample were estimated from amplification of reference gene primers within the assay. Sequence reads were collapsed and filtered to measure the absolute abundance of every unique TCRbeta CDR3 rearrangement. For each sample, productive Simpson clonality was calculated as the square root of Simpson's diversity index across productive rearrangements. TCRdb's version of the immuneACCESS table is confined to in-frame rearrangements and falls short of the full clone set. An unresolved V gene accounts for under half of the shortfall where checked; the remainder is of unknown origin. V and J calls and clone size are those listed in that table; D and trimming were worked out from the DNA. The sample table contains about 210,000 clones; only one count was recorded for roughly 81% of them. Roughly 7.6% of the sample is taken by the ten largest.

Specimen: peripheral blood. The chain is made from TRBV15 and TRBJ1-2; tentative D gene TRBD1, with 5 bases matching. The receptor was derived from a woman between 50 and 59 years old with active or convalescent COVID-19. In nucleotide form, the sequence is TGTGCCACCAGCAGAGATCGACAGTCCTATGGCTACACCTTC. This yields the protein CATSRDRQSYGYTF.